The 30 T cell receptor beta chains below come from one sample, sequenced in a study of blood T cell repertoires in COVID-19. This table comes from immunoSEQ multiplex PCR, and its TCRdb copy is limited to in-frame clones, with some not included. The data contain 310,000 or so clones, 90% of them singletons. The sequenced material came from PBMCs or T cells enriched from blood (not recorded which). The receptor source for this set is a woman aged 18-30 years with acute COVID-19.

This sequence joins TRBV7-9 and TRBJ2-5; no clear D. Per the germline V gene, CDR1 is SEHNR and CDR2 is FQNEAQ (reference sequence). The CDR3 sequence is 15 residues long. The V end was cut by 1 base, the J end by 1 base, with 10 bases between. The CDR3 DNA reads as TGTGCCAGCAGCTTAGGGTTGGCAGGCCAAGAGACCCAGTACTTC. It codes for CASSLGLAGQETQYF.

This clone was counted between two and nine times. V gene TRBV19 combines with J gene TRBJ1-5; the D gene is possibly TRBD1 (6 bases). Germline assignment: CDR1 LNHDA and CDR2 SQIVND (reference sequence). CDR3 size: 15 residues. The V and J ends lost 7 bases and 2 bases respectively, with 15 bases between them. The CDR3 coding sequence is TGTGCCAGTACTTCACAGGGTCAAGGCAATCAGCCCCAGCATTTT. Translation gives CASTSQGQGNQPQHF.

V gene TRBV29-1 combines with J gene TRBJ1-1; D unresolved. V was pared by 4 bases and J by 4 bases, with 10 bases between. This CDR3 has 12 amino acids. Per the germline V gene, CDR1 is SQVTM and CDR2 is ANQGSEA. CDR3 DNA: TGCAGCGTTGCCCTCTTCAGCACTGAAGCTTTCTTT. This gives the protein CSVALFSTEAFF. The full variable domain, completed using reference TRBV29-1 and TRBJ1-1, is SAVISQKPSRDICQRGTSLTIQCQVDSQVTMMFWYRQQPGQSLTLIATANQGSEATYESGFVIDKFPISRPNLTFSTLTVSNMSPEDSSIYLCSVALFSTEAFFGQGTRLTVV.

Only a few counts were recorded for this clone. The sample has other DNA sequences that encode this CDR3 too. In DNA, the CDR3 is TGCGCCAGCAGCCAAGGACTAGCGGGGAACAATGAGCAGTTCTTC. It translates to CASSQGLAGNNEQFF. The gene calls are TRBV4-3 and TRBJ2-1; 11 nucleotides align to TRBD2. V gave up 1 base and J gave up 5 bases; unmatched junction bases: 1. From germline, CDR1 is LGHNA and CDR2 YSLEER. This CDR3 spans 15 amino acids.

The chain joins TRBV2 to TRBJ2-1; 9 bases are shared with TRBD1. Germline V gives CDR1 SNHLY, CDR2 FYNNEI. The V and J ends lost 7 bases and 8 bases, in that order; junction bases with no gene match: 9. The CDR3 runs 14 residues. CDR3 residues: CASKRDRAADEQFF. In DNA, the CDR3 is TGTGCCAGCAAACGGGACAGGGCCGCCGATGAGCAGTTCTTC.

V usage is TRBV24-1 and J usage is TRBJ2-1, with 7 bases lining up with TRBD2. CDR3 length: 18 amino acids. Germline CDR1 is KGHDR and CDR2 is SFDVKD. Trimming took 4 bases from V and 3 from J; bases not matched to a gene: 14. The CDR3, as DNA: TGTGCCACCAGTGAAACCCTCCAGCGGGACGGCAACTACAATGAGCAGTTCTTC. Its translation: CATSETLQRDGNYNEQFF.

The CDR3 sequence is CASSLQGAGYEQYF. The CDR3 DNA is TGTGCCAGCAGCTTGCAGGGGGCAGGGTACGAGCAGTACTTC. This chain connects TRBV5-5 to TRBJ2-7; 8 nucleotides line up with TRBD1. V was pared by 1 base and J by 4 bases, with 4 bases of the junction left unmatched. This CDR3 region has 14 residues. The germline gives CDR1 SGHKS, CDR2 YYEKEE (reference sequence).

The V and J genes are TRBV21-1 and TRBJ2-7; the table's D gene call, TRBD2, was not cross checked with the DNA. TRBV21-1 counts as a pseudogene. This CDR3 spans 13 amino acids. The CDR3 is CASRLTRAYEQYF. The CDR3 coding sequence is TGTGCCAGCAGGCTAACTAGAGCCTACGAGCAGTACTTC.

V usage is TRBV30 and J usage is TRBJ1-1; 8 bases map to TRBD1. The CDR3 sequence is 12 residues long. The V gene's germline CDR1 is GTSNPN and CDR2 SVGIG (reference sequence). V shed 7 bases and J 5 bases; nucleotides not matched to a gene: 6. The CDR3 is CAYYRGYTEAFF. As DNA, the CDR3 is TGTGCCTACTACAGGGGGTATACTGAAGCTTTCTTT.

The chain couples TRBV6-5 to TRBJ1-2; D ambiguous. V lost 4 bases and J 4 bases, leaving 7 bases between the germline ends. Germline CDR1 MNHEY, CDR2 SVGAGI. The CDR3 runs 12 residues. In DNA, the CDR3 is TGTGCCAGCAGTTCGGGTCGCTATGGCTACACCTTC. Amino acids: CASSSGRYGYTF.

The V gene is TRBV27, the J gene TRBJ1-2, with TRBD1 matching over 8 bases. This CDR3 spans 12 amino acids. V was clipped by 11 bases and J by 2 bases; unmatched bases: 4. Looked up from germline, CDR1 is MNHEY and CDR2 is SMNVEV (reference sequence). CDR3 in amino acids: CACWTGNYGYTF. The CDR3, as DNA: TGTGCCTGCTGGACAGGGAACTATGGCTACACCTTC.

The DNA of the CDR3 is TGTGCCAGCAGCCCAACAGGAGCCGTTGACATTTACACCTTC. It encodes CASSPTGAVDIYTF. The gene calls are TRBV28 and TRBJ1-2, with D perhaps matching TRBD1 (5 bases). Germline CDR1 MDHEN, CDR2 SYDVKM. V was clipped by 6 bases and J by 11 bases, with 22 bases between them. The length of the CDR3 is 14 residues.

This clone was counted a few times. This CDR3 reads CASSNGTGPYEQYF. CDR3 bases: TGTGCCAGCAGCAACGGGACAGGGCCCTACGAGCAGTACTTC. The chain couples TRBV7-9 to TRBJ2-7, with 9 bases identical to TRBD1. The CDR3 has 14 amino acids. Losses at the gene ends were 5 bases for V and 2 bases for J; bases not matched to a gene: 4. Germline V gene data show CDR1 as SEHNR and CDR2 as FQNEAQ (reference sequence).

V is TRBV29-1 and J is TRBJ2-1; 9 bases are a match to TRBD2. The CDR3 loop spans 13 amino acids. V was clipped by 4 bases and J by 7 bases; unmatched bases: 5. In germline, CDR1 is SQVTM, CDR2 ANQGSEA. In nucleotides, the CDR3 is TGCAGCGTTGCCGCGACTAGCGGAAATGAGCAGTTCTTC. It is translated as CSVAATSGNEQFF.

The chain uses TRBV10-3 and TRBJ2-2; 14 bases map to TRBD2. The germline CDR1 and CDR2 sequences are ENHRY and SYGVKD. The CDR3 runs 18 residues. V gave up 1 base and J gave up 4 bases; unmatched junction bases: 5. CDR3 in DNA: TGTGCCATCAGTGAGTTTGGACTAGCGGGAGGAGGCACCGGGGAGCTGTTTTTT. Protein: CAISEFGLAGGGTGELFF.

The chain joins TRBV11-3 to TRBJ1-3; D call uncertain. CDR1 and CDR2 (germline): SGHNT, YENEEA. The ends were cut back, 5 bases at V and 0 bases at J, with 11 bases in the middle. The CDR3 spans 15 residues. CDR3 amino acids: CASSLPFYSGNTIYF. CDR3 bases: TGTGCCAGCAGCCTACCCTTCTACTCTGGAAACACCATATATTTT.

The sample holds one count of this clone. CDR3 in DNA: TGTGCCTGGAGTGATCCGGGGTCGGGGTGGACTGAAGCTTTCTTT. Its translation is CAWSDPGSGWTEAFF. The chain is built from TRBV30 and TRBJ1-1; no reliable D call. The V and J ends lost 1 base and 5 bases respectively, with 17 bases between them. CDR1 is GTSNPN and CDR2 is SVGIG in the germline V gene (reference sequence). The CDR3 is 15 residues long.

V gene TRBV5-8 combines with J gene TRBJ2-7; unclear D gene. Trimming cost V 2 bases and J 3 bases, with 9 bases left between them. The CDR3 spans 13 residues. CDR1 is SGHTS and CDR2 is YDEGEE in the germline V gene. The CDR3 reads CASSFPENYEQYF. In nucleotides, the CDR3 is TGTGCCAGCAGCTTCCCAGAAAACTACGAGCAGTACTTC.

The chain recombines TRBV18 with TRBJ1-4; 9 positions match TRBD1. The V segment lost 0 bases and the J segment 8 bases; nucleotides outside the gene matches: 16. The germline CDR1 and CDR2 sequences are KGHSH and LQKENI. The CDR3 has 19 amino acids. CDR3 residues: CASSPPIVGTGILSEKLFF. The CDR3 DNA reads TGTGCCAGCTCACCACCGATTGTCGGGACAGGGATCCTTTCGGAAAAACTGTTTTTT.

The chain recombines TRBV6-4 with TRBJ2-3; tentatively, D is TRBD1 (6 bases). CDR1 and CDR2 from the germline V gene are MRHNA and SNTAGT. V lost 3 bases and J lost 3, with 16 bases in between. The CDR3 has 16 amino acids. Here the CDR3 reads CASSDKQGALTDTQYF. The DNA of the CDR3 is TGTGCCAGCAGTGATAAACAGGGAGCATTGACAGATACGCAGTATTTT.

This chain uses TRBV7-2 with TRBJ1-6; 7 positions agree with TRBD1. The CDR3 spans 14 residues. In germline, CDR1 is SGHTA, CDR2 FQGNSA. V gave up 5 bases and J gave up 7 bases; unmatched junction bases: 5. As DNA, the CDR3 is TGTGCCAGCAGCCCAGGGACAGCAAATTCACCCCTCCACTTT. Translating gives CASSPGTANSPLHF.

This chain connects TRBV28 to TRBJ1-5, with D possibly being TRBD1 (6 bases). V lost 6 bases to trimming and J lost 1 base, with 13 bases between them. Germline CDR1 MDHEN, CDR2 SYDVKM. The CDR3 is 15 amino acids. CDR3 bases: TGTGCCAGCAGGAGGCAAACAGGGAGCAATCAGCCCCAGCATTTT. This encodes CASRRQTGSNQPQHF.

DNA for the CDR3: TGTGCCAGCAGCCTGAGACCGGGACAGGGGGCTCATGAGCAGTTCTTC. This encodes CASSLRPGQGAHEQFF. The chain uses TRBV7-9 and TRBJ2-1; 12 nucleotides line up with TRBD1. CDR3 length: 16 residues. Germline trimming cut 5 bases from V and 8 bases from J; bases unmatched to any gene: 10. CDR1 is SEHNR, CDR2 FQNEAQ, per germline (reference sequence).

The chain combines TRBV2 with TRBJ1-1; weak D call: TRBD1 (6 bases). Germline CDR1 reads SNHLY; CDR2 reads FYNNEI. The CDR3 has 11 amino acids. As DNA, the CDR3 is TGTGCGGAACAGGGAAACACTGAAGCTTTCTTT. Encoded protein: CAEQGNTEAFF.

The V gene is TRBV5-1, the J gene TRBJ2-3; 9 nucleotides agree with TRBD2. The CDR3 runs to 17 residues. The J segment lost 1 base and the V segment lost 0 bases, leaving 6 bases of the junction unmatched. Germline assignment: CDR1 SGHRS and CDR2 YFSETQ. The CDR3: CASSLEISGSRTDTQYF. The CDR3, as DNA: TGCGCCAGCAGCTTGGAGATTAGCGGGAGCCGCACAGATACGCAGTATTTT.

CDR3 coding DNA: TGTGCCAGCAGCCAAAAAAAACGGGACAGGGAAAATGAAAAACTGTTTTTT. Its translation is CASSQKKRDRENEKLFF. V is TRBV21-1 and J is TRBJ1-4; the table's D call, TRBD1, was not checked against the DNA. TRBV21-1 is classified as a pseudogene. The CDR3 length is 17 residues.

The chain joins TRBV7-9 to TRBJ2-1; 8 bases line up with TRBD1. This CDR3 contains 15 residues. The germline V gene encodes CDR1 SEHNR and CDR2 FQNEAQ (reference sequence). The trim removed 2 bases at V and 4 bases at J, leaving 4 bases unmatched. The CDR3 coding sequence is TGTGCCAGCAGCTTACCACAGGGGGGTTACAATGAGCAGTTCTTC. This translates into CASSLPQGGYNEQFF.

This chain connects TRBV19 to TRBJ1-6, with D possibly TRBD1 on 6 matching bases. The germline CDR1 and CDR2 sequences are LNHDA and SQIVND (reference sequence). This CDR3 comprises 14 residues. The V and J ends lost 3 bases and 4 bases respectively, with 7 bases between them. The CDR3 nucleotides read TGTGCCAGTAGTATCGGACAGTATAATTCACCCCTCCACTTT. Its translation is CASSIGQYNSPLHF.

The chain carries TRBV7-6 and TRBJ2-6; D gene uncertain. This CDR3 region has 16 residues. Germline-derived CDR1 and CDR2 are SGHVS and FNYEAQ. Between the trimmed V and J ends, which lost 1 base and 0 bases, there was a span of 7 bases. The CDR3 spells CASSLVSRSGANVLTF. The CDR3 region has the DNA TGTGCCAGCAGCTTAGTAAGCCGCTCTGGGGCCAACGTCCTGACTTTC.

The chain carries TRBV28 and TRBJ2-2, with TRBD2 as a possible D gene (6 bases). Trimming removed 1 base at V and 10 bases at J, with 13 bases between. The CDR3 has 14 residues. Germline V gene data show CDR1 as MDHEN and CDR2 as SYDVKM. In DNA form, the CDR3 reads TGTGCCAGCAGTTTATTGGGAGGCTCTAAGGAGCTGTTTTTT. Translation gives CASSLLGGSKELFF. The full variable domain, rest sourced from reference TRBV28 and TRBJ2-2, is DVKVTQSSRYLVKRTGEKVFLECVQDMDHENMFWYRQDPGLGLRLIYFSYDVKMKEKGDIPEGYSVSREKKERFSLILESASTNQTSMYLCASSLLGGSKELFFGEGSRLTVL.